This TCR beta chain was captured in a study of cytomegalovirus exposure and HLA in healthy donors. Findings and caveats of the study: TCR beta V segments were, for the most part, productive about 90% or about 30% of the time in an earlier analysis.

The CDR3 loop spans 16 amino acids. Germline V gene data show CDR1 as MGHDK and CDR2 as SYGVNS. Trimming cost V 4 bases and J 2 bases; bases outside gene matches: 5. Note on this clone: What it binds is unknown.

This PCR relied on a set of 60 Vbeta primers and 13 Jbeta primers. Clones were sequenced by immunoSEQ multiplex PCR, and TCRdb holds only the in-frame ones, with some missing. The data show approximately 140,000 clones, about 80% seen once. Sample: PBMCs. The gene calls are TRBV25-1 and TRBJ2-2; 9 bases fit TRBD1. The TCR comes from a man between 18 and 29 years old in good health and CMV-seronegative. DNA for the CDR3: TGTGCCAGCAGTGGACGGGACAGGGTTAACACCGGGGAGCTGTTTTTT. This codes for CASSGRDRVNTGELFF.